Listed below are T cell receptor beta chains from one sample, sequenced in a study of identifying expanded T cells in peripheral blood. Libraries were prepared by immunoSEQ multiplex PCR; TCRdb keeps only in-frame clonotypes and omits some of them. This sample has roughly 100,000 clones; approximately 90% occur once, and the top ten carry around 17%. The sequenced sample consisted of blood. These receptors all stem from a person aged 18 to 70 in good health. Each CDR3 is given with its conserved first and last residue. The order of the fields is J gene, D gene, V gene, clone size, CDR3 protein, CDR3 DNA. A D gene is named only where the DNA matches it firmly. Clone sizes are given selectively: once, few, many, or a class where the clone is expanded.

TRBJ1-1,.,TRBV18,.,CASSPTGLNTEAFF,TGTGCCAGCTCACCCACAGGGTTGAACACTGAAGCTTTCTTT
TRBJ1-1,.,TRBV30,few,CAWSRALTEAFF,TGTGCCTGGAGTAGGGCTTTGACTGAAGCTTTCTTT
TRBJ1-4,.,TRBV7-9,once,CASTIRNQDPNEKLFF,TGTGCCAGCACCATCCGAAACCAGGATCCTAATGAAAAACTGTTTTTT
TRBJ2-7,.,TRBV18,.,CASSPSQGPTYEQYF,TGTGCCAGCTCACCATCACAGGGCCCGACCTACGAGCAGTACTTC
TRBJ2-7,TRBD1,TRBV6-5,.,CASSKPGTASYEQYF,TGTGCCAGCAGTAAACCCGGGACAGCCTCCTACGAGCAGTACTTC
TRBJ2-5,TRBD2,TRBV9,.,CASSSGLADQETQYF,TGTGCCAGCAGCTCTGGACTAGCCGACCAAGAGACCCAGTACTTC
TRBJ1-2,TRBD1,TRBV5-6,.,CASSIGTADYGYTF,TGTGCCAGCAGCATCGGGACAGCCGACTATGGCTACACCTTC
TRBJ1-2,.,TRBV5-4,.,CASSFTNNYGYTF,TGTGCCAGCAGCTTTACAAATAACTATGGCTACACCTTC
TRBJ2-3,.,TRBV5-4,.,CASSLALANTDTQYF,TGTGCCAGCAGCTTGGCTCTAGCCAACACAGATACGCAGTATTTT
TRBJ2-3,.,TRBV2,once,CASSPKTRTDTQYF,TGTGCCAGCAGTCCAAAGACACGCACAGATACGCAGTATTTT
TRBJ1-6,.,TRBV28,.,CASSLVPSSYNSPLHF,TGTGCCAGCAGTTTAGTCCCGAGCTCCTATAATTCACCCCTCCACTTT
TRBJ1-4,.,TRBV5-1,.,CASRPTGSVPEKLFF,TGCGCCAGCAGGCCCACAGGGTCGGTTCCTGAAAAACTGTTTTTT